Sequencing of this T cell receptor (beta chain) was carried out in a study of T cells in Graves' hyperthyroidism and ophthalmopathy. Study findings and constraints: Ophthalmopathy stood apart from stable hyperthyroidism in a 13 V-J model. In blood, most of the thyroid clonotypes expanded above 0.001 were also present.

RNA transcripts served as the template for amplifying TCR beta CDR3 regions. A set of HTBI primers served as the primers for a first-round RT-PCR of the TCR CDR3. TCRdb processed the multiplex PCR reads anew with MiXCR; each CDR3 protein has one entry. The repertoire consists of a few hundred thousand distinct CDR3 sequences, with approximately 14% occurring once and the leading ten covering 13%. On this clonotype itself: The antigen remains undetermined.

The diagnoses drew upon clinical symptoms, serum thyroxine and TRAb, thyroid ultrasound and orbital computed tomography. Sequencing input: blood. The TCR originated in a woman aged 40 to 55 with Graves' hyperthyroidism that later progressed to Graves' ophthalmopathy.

CDR3 sequence: CASSVAGLSNYNEQFF. The CDR3 coding sequence is TGTGCCAGCAGCGTAGCTGGACTAAGTAATTACAATGAGCAGTTCTTC. J is TRBJ2-1 and V is TRBV9; TRBD2 might be the D (6 bases). The CDR3 is made up of 16 amino acids. Germline V gene data show CDR1 as SGDLS and CDR2 as YYNGEE. Trimming left V 0 bases short and J 4 bases short, with 14 bases between.